The source of this TCR beta chain is a study of T-cell memory formation after mild COVID-19. Germline V CDR1 and CDR2: MNHEY, SVGAGI. The CDR3 is made up of 15 amino acids. The trim removed 2 bases at V and 4 bases at J, leaving 6 bases unmatched. A remark on this clonotype: The antigen remains unidentified.

UMIs and sample barcodes were carried by the TCR alpha and TCR beta cDNA libraries that 5'RACE produced using constant-segment primers. TCRdb itself ran the 5' RACE reads through MiXCR, one entry per CDR3 protein. The sample includes about 130,000 distinct CDR3 sequences, about 6% seen only once; the top ten take about 2.2%. Findings of the study overall: Pre-infection memory already had some responding clones, implying cross-reactive memory joined. The study found balanced CD4/CD8 in clones contracting day 15 to 85 and a CD4+ lean in later expanders.

Material for sequencing was PBMCs or a T cell subset sorted from them (not recorded which). This sequence originates from an adult woman who had mild COVID-19 (a few samples of this study predate the infection). Cell type and time point are not known. J is TRBJ2-3 and V is TRBV6-5; TRBD1 matches at 7 bases. Here the CDR3 DNA reads TGTGCCAGCAGTTACGCACAGGGGTCCGCAGATACGCAGTATTTT. Protein sequence: CASSYAQGSADTQYF.